The T cell receptor beta chain under discussion was sequenced for a study of T cell responses to AZD1222 COVID-19 vaccine. Per the germline V gene, CDR1 is MNHEY and CDR2 is SVGEGT. The CDR3 is made up of 14 amino acids. The germline V and J ends were trimmed by 6 bases and 2 bases, with 14 bases remaining between them. The data were produced by immunoSEQ multiplex PCR, yet TCRdb's version contains in-frame clones alone and is incomplete. There are 150,000 to 250,000 clones in the sample; approximately 93% occur only once, and more than 0.8% lies in the top ten. Source: peripheral blood, taken 28 days after the second AZD1222 dose. This chain uses TRBV6-2 or TRBV6-3 with TRBJ2-7; D call uncertain. This receptor was taken from an adult who received the AZD1222 COVID-19 vaccine. In nucleotides, the CDR3 is TGTGCCAGCAGCCCCCAGCCAGGTACCTACGAGCAGTACTTC. As protein: CASSPQPGTYEQYF.